This T cell receptor (beta chain) stems from a study of molecular identifiers for immune sequencing clone quantification. Study-wide background: For replicates, RNA isolated from about 19,000 or 110,000 naive CD8 cells was divided into five portions, of which four were sequenced.

Germline V gene sequence: CDR1 SGHAT, CDR2 FQNNGV. Trimming took off 0 bases at V and 3 bases at J, with 8 bases between the two ends. The CDR3 has 14 residues. Each CDR3 protein is one row after TCRdb ran MiXCR on the PCR reads. The table has a few hundred thousand distinct CDR3 sequences, roughly 23% seen once; the top ten hold about 0.71%. General study results and limits: Under 1% of molecules in naive cells, but over 99% of effector molecules, belonged to clones above 20 RNA copies.

Points on this clonotype: What it binds is unknown.

Input material: naive CD8+ T cells from blood, with Jurkat cell RNA spiked in. Subset indicated: FACS-sorted CD8+CD4-CCR7+CD45RA+ naive T cells. This chain uses TRBV11-2 with TRBJ1-1; D not certain. This TCR was sampled from a human donor in good health. Some libraries in this study had Jurkat cell RNA spiked in. The CDR3 bases are TGTGCCAGCAGCTTAGATGCACCCTACACTGAAGCTTTCTTT. This translates into CASSLDAPYTEAFF. The full variable domain, completed using reference TRBV11-2 and TRBJ1-1, is EAGVAQSPRYKIIEKRQSVAFWCNPISGHATLYWYQQILGQGPKLLIQFQNNGVVDDSQLPKDRFSAERLKGVDSTLKIQPAKLEDSAVYLCASSLDAPYTEAFFGQGTRLTVV.